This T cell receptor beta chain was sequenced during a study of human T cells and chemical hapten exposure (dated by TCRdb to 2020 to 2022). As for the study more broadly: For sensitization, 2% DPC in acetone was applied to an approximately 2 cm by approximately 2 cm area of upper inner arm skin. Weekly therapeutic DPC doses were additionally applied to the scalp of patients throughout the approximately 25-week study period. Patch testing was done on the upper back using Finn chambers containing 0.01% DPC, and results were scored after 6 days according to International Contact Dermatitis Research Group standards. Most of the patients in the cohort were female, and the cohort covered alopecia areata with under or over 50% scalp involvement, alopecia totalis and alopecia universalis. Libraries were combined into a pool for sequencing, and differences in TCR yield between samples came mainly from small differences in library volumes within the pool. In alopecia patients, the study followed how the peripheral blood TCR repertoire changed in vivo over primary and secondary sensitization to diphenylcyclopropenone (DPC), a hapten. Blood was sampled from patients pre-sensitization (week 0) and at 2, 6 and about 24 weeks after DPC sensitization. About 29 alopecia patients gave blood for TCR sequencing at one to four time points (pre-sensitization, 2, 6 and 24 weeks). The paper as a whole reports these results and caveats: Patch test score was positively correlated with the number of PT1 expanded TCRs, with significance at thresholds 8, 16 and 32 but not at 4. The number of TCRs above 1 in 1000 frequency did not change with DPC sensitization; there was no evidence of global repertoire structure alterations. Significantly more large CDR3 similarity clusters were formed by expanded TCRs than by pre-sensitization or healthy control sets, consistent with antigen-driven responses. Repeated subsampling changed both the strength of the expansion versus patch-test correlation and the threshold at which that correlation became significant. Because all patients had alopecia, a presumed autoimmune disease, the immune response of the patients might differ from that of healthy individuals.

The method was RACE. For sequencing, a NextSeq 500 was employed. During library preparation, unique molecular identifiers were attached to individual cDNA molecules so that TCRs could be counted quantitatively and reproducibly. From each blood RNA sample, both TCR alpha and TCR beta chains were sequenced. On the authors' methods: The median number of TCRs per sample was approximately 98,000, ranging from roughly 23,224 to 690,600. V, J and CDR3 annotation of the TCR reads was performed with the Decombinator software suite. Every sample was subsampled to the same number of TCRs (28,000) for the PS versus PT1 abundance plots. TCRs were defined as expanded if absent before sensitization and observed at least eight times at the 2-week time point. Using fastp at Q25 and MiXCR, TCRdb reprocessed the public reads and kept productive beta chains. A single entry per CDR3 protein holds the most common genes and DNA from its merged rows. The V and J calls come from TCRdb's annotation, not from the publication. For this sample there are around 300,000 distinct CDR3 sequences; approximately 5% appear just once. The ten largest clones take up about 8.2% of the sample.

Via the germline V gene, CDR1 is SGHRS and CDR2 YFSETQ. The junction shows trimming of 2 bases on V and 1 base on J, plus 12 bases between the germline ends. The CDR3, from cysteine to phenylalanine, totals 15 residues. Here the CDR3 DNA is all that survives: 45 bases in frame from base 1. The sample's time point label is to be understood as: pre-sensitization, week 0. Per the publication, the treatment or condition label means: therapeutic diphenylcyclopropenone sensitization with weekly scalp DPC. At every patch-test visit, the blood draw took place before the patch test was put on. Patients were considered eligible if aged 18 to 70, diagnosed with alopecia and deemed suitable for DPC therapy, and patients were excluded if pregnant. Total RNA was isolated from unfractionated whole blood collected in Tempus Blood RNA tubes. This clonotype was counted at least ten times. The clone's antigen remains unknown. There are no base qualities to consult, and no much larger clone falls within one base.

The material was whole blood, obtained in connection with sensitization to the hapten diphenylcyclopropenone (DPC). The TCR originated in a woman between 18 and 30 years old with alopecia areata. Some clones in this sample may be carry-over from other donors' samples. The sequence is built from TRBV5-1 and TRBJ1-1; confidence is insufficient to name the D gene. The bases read TGCGCCAGCAGCTTCATGAGTCAGCCGAACACTGAAGCTTTCTTT. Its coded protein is CASSFMSQPNTEAFF. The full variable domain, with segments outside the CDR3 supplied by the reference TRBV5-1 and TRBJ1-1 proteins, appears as KAGVTQTPRYLIKTRGQQVTLSCSPISGHRSVSWYQQTPGQGLQFLFEYFSETQRNKGNFPGRFSGRQFSNSRSEMNVSTLELGDSALYLCASSFMSQPNTEAFFGQGTRLTVV.